The sequence of this TCR beta chain was determined in a study of blood T cell repertoires in COVID-19. Trimming shortened V by 4 bases and J by 0 bases, and 18 bases separated the two germline ends. Germline V gene lookup returns CDR1 SNHLY and CDR2 FYNNEI. There are 17 residues in the CDR3. Per the authors' pipeline: Reference gene primers were amplified, and this amplification served to estimate nucleated cell counts. Clones were read by immunoSEQ multiplex PCR, and TCRdb kept only the in-frame ones, dropping some. V and J calls and clone size come straight from that table; D and trimming were deduced from the DNA. The sample has about 240,000 clones, roughly 80% seen once; the top ten hold roughly 8%.

The sequence derives from a woman at least 80 years old with COVID-19, enrolled during active disease. What was sequenced was peripheral blood. This sequence joins TRBV2 and TRBJ1-1; D remains ambiguous. As DNA, the CDR3 is TGTGCCAGCAGTGTACATGCTCCGTTCCCCCTGAACACTGAAGCTTTCTTT. This gives the protein CASSVHAPFPLNTEAFF.